Below, 20 T cell receptor beta chains from the same sample are listed, as sequenced in a study of PD-1 blockade in classical Hodgkin lymphoma (dated by TCRdb to 2018 to 2021). The time point label here, explained by the study, means: cycle 1 day 1 (C1D1), immediately before nivolumab initiation. Every trial patient had relapsed after autologous stem cell transplantation, and cohorts A, B and C differed in prior brentuximab vedotin exposure. The library was built by means of the immunoSEQ multiplex PCR assay. TCRdb holds this immuneACCESS table with in-frame rearrangements only. Some clones are missing; in checked studies, unresolved V genes explain under half, and the rest has no known cause. The sample data list just under 100,000 clones, and 75% to 90% of these were observed just once. Of the sample, 10% to 15% falls within the top ten clones. The starting material was peripheral blood mononuclear cells (PBMCs), obtained at baseline. These receptors came from a human donor with classical Hodgkin lymphoma.

This clone was seen only once. The CDR3, as DNA: TGTGCCAGCAGCTCAGGACTAGCGGTCCCCTACGAGCAGTACTTC. Translation gives CASSSGLAVPYEQYF. V usage is TRBV7-2 and J usage is TRBJ2-7, with 10 nucleotides matching TRBD2. V lost 4 bases, J lost 2 bases, and 5 bases stayed unmatched. The CDR3 is 15 residues long. Germline CDR1 SGHTA, CDR2 FQGNSA.

The chain combines TRBV10-2 with TRBJ1-1, with 8 bases aligning to TRBD1. Germline CDR1 is WSHSY and CDR2 is SAAADI. The CDR3 covers 12 residues. V was pared by 6 bases and J by 4 bases, with 1 base of the junction left unmatched. The CDR3 loop is CASRQGGTEAFF. The CDR3 bases are TGCGCCAGCAGACAGGGGGGCACTGAAGCTTTCTTT.

The rearrangement uses TRBV27 and TRBJ1-5; maybe TRBD1 (6 bases). Trimming took 1 base from V and 1 from J, leaving 11 bases between them. There are 16 residues in the CDR3. Germline CDR1 reads MNHEY; CDR2 reads SMNVEV (reference sequence). CDR3 coding DNA: TGTGCCAGCAGTTTATTGGGGGGCGGGAGCAATCAGCCCCAGCATTTT. Translated, it gives CASSLLGGGSNQPQHF.

This clone occurred a few times. The rearrangement links TRBV7-2 to TRBJ2-1; D is uncertain. CDR3 length: 11 amino acids. The V end lost 7 bases, the J end lost 10 bases, and 11 bases lay between the germline ends. Germline V lookup: CDR1 SGHTA, CDR2 FQGNSA. CDR3 amino acids: CASNNGPEQFF. Here the CDR3 DNA reads TGTGCCAGCAATAACGGACCGGAGCAGTTCTTC.

The J gene is TRBJ1-5, the V gene TRBV19; possibly TRBD1 for D (6 bases). Germline lookup yields CDR1 LNHDA and CDR2 SQIVND (reference sequence). The CDR3 is made up of 13 amino acids. With 4 bases removed from V and 7 bases from J, the gap between germline ends came to 11 bases. The CDR3 loop reads CASSNVGGQPQHF. The CDR3 DNA follows: TGTGCCAGTAGTAATGTGGGGGGCCAGCCCCAGCATTTT.

The V gene is TRBV19, the J gene TRBJ2-1, with a weak D call TRBD2 (6 bases). CDR3 length equals 14 residues. CDR1 is LNHDA, CDR2 SQIVND, per germline (reference sequence). V was shortened by 5 bases and J by 10 bases, with 18 bases between the two germline ends. CDR3 in DNA: TGTGCCAGTAGTTGGGTAGCGGAGCGCAAGGAGCAGTTCTTC. Translating gives CASSWVAERKEQFF.

The chain has TRBV7-2 and TRBJ1-1, with D hard to call. Germline CDR1 SGHTA, CDR2 FQGNSA. This CDR3 has 14 residues. Trimming removed 2 bases from V and 3 bases from J, with 10 bases in between. CDR3 protein: CASSLRSQHTEAFF. The CDR3 region has the DNA TGTGCCAGCAGCTTAAGGTCCCAACACACTGAAGCTTTCTTT. Using reference TRBV7-2 and TRBJ1-1 for the parts outside the CDR3, the full variable domain is GAGVSQSPSNKVTEKGKDVELRCDPISGHTALYWYRQSLGQGLEFLIYFQGNSAPDKSGLPSDRFSAERTGGSVSTLTIQRTQQEDSAVYLCASSLRSQHTEAFFGQGTRLTVV.

The rearrangement joins TRBV7-9 to TRBJ1-1; D perhaps matches TRBD1 (5 bases). Germline lookup yields CDR1 SEHNR and CDR2 FQNEAQ (reference sequence). The CDR3 totals 12 residues. Trimming cost V 8 bases and J 3 bases, with 10 bases left between them. The CDR3 reads CASRQYDTEAFF. The CDR3 nucleotides are TGTGCCAGCCGACAGTACGACACTGAAGCTTTCTTT.

The rearrangement joins TRBV6-6 to TRBJ2-3; 8 positions agree with TRBD2. Unmatched junction bases numbered 10, after V lost 6 bases and J lost 14 bases. The CDR3 sequence is 12 residues long. CDR1 is MNHNY, CDR2 SVGAGI, per germline (reference sequence). CDR3 coding DNA: TGTGCCAGCAGCTCCCCCACGGGACTAGGGTATTTT. Protein sequence: CASSSPTGLGYF.

This clone was recorded once. CDR3 bases: TGTGTCAGAGCGTCCGAGCAGTACTTC. Protein product: CVRASEQYF. This chain joins TRBV7-5 and TRBJ2-7; whether TRBD2, the table's D call, matches the DNA was not checked. TRBV7-5 corresponds to a pseudogene. The CDR3 is made up of 9 amino acids.

The V and J genes are TRBV2 and TRBJ2-3, with unresolved D. Germline V gene data show CDR1 as SNHLY and CDR2 as FYNNEI. With 6 bases removed from V and 2 bases from J, the gap between germline ends came to 12 bases. This CDR3 has 14 amino acids. The CDR3 sequence: CASRGWVNTDTQYF. As DNA, the CDR3 is TGTGCCAGCAGGGGATGGGTTAACACAGATACGCAGTATTTT.

V is TRBV6-5 and J is TRBJ1-2, with D maybe TRBD1 (5 bases). The germline CDR1 and CDR2 sequences are MNHEY and SVGAGI. This CDR3 spans 13 amino acids. Trimming pared 6 bases from V and 4 bases from J, leaving 12 bases between. In nucleotides, the CDR3 is TGTGCCAGCAGGGGACTGTCCTTCTATGGCTACACCTTC. Translated, it gives CASRGLSFYGYTF.

The chain employs TRBV5-1 and TRBJ1-2, with TRBD1 as a possible D gene (5 bases). The CDR3 loop spans 17 amino acids. The germline V gene encodes CDR1 SGHRS and CDR2 YFSETQ. V was shortened by 3 bases and J by 1 base, with 19 bases between the two germline ends. CDR3 loop: CASSSRGSPGGNYGYTF. For the CDR3, the DNA is TGCGCCAGCAGCTCGAGGGGTTCTCCCGGGGGTAACTATGGCTACACCTTC.

The J gene is TRBJ1-2, the V gene TRBV4-2; 10 bases are a match to TRBD1. This CDR3 region has 16 residues. Per germline, CDR1 LGHNA and CDR2 YNFKEQ. With V trimmed by 2 bases and J by 8 bases, 11 bases remained unmatched. The CDR3 coding sequence is TGTGCCAGCAGCCAACCGCGAGCGGGACAGGGGCAAGGCTACACCTTC. Translated, it gives CASSQPRAGQGQGYTF.

The genes are TRBV18 and TRBJ2-2; D not resolved. Germline CDR1 is KGHSH and CDR2 is LQKENI. The germline V and J ends were trimmed by 1 base and 7 bases, with 10 bases remaining between them. The CDR3 is 14 residues long. DNA of the CDR3: TGTGCCAGCTCACCACAGTCAGGCAGCGGGGAGCTGTTTTTT. This codes for CASSPQSGSGELFF.

The chain recombines TRBV5-6 with TRBJ2-4, with 7 bases aligning to TRBD1. J was trimmed by 0 bases and V by 4 bases; bases with no gene match: 7. The germline V gene encodes CDR1 SGHDT and CDR2 YYEEEE. The CDR3 has 16 residues. The CDR3 DNA sequence: TGTGCCAGCAGCCCACCGGGACAGCTAGCCAAAAACATTCAGTACTTC. As protein: CASSPPGQLAKNIQYF.

In the case of this clone: At one end the junction does not follow the germline gene, possibly because of a read error. The V gene is TRBV30, the J gene TRBJ2-2; 14 nucleotides align to TRBD2. CDR1 is GTSNPN, CDR2 SVGIG, per germline (reference sequence). The CDR3 extends over 18 amino acids. CDR3 in DNA: TGTGCCAGGAGTCCCCTGGGACTAGCGGGAGAGGGCGGCGGGGAGCTGTTTTTT. It specifies CARSPLGLAGEGGGELFF.

The chain carries TRBV2 and TRBJ2-3, with 10 bases matching TRBD2. This CDR3 is built from 17 residues. From germline, CDR1 is SNHLY and CDR2 FYNNEI. Trimming took 8 bases from V and 2 from J; bases not matched to a gene: 13. CDR3 nucleotide sequence: TGTGCCAGCCTCGGGGTCCTAGCGGGAGCGACCACAGATACGCAGTATTTT. Its protein is CASLGVLAGATTDTQYF.

The chain joins TRBV5-1 to TRBJ2-5; 11 bases are a match to TRBD2. The CDR3 spans 16 residues. From germline, CDR1 is SGHRS and CDR2 YFSETQ. J gave up 4 bases and V 0 bases, and 5 bases lay outside the gene matches. CDR3 nucleotide sequence: TGCGCCAGCAGCTTGGCATTAGCGGGGGGGGCAGAGACCCAGTACTTC. It codes for CASSLALAGGAETQYF.

The chain recombines TRBV4-2 with TRBJ2-1, with D perhaps matching TRBD2 (6 bases). V shed 0 bases and J shed 4 bases, with 16 bases lying between them. The CDR3 length is 17 residues. CDR1 and CDR2 from the germline V gene are LGHNA and YNFKEQ. In nucleotides, the CDR3 is TGTGCCAGCAGCCAAGACGGGCGGGGTGCAGGGTACAATGAGCAGTTCTTC. It codes for CASSQDGRGAGYNEQFF.